This T cell receptor beta chain was identified in a study of identical twins' blood T cells. Study-level findings and limits: Top TCRbeta clonotypes were shared more with twin than unrelated donors.

A note on this clonotype: Its antigen is as yet unknown.

Original methodology: Each donor had about 100,000 to nearly 550,000 clonotypes. TCRdb passed the 5' RACE reads through MiXCR, listing each CDR3 protein once. Here the V and J calls rest on TCRdb's processing, not on the authors' analysis. The sample consists of roughly 340,000 distinct CDR3 sequences, under 30% of them appearing once. Unmatched junction bases numbered 6, after V lost 5 bases and J lost 4 bases. This CDR3 spans 14 amino acids. The sequence derives from a woman aged 18-49 years in good health. Sequencing was performed on PBMCs. The rearrangement joins TRBV12-3 or TRBV12-4 to TRBJ2-5, with 8 nucleotides matching TRBD2. The CDR3 DNA is TGTGCCAGCAGTCCCCTTGCGGGAGGAGAGACCCAGTACTTC. Translated, it gives CASSPLAGGETQYF.